This TCR beta chain is drawn from a study of blood T cell repertoires in COVID-19. Study-level background: From T cells, B-cell-depleted T cells, or PBMCs came the material, which was cDNA or gDNA.

Trimming removed 1 base from V and 5 bases from J, with 17 bases in between. The CDR3 totals 16 residues. The germline gives CDR1 SGHAT, CDR2 FQNNGV. Original handling: Counts of nucleated cells, estimated from reference gene primer amplification, were obtained. Data came from immunoSEQ multiplex PCR; TCRdb stores just in-frame clones and leaves some out. The DNA gave D and trimming, while V, J and clone size come from that table. This sample has about 360,000 clones; 86% occur once, and the top ten carry roughly 7.1%. In Seattle, patients joined the study during active infection and were tracked longitudinally.

The origin of this receptor is a woman aged 60-70 years with COVID-19, enrolled during active disease. Sequencing used peripheral blood. The chain uses TRBV11-2 and TRBJ2-5; D uncertain. Here the CDR3 DNA reads TGTGCCAGCAGCTTAGCTTCGGCAGGTGGTGAGGAGACCCAGTACTTC. The encoded protein is CASSLASAGGEETQYF. The full variable domain, with the rest looked up from reference TRBV11-2 and TRBJ2-5, is EAGVAQSPRYKIIEKRQSVAFWCNPISGHATLYWYQQILGQGPKLLIQFQNNGVVDDSQLPKDRFSAERLKGVDSTLKIQPAKLEDSAVYLCASSLASAGGEETQYFGPGTRLLVL.